This T cell receptor (beta chain) appears in the sequencing data of a study of cytomegalovirus exposure and HLA in healthy donors. The PCR made use of 60 Vbeta and 13 Jbeta primers. TCRdb's copy holds only in-frame clones and misses some; the assay was immunoSEQ multiplex PCR. The data hold more than 85,000 clones, with 65% to 80% observed a single time. The germline V and J ends were trimmed by 6 bases and 1 base, with 13 bases remaining between them. The germline CDR1 and CDR2 sequences are MGHDK and SYGVNS. This CDR3 comprises 14 residues. The chain combines TRBV25-1 with TRBJ2-7, with D possibly TRBD2 on 5 matching bases. Sample: PBMCs. The sequence was obtained from a male donor in good health and CMV-seronegative. The CDR3 region has the DNA TGTGCCAGCAGCGCGGGTGTTAATTCCTACGAGCAGTACTTC. This translates into CASSAGVNSYEQYF.